The present T cell receptor (beta chain) was sequenced within a study of blood T cell repertoires in COVID-19 (dated by TCRdb to 2020 to 2021). At the level of the whole study: Samples covering the acute and convalescent phases of COVID-19 were provided by collaborators in the United States, Italy and Spain. The material from the prospective study consisted of cDNA or gDNA derived from T cells, B-cell-depleted T cells, or PBMCs. The dataset comprised deeply sampled blood TCRbeta repertoires from subjects exposed to, actively infected with, or recovered from COVID-19. The repertoires were made available in a free public database intended to serve as a resource for research on the immune response to SARS-CoV-2. The samples were drawn from two sources: the first 160 participants of the ongoing ImmuneRACE study, and fewer than 1,500 subjects contributed by 6 global collaborators. Nearly every sample came with metadata listing a de-identified subject ID, COVID-19 status, age in years and sex. Where available, HLA class I and class II types were obtained from metadata supplied by the sample provider rather than from assay-based typing. Overall study outcomes, separate from this receptor: How much clinical and demographic metadata was included differed by source and by participant, and the metadata was provided uncurated.

TCRbeta CDR3 regions were amplified from genomic DNA by means of the immunoSEQ Assay, a bias-controlled multiplex PCR. In the source study's methods: Within the assay, amplification of reference gene primers was used to estimate how many nucleated cells each sample contained. To quantify the absolute abundance of each unique TCRbeta CDR3 rearrangement, sequence reads were collapsed and filtered. Productive Simpson clonality was computed per sample as the square root of Simpson's diversity index over productive rearrangements. The clones in this table, taken by TCRdb from immuneACCESS, are in-frame only. Not every clone is retained; where verified, under half of the shortfall comes from an unresolved V gene, and the cause of the rest is unknown. That table supplies the V and J calls and clone size; D and trimming were determined from the DNA. This sample holds about 260,000 clones; less than 95% were observed only once. Roughly 2.9% of the sample is held by the ten biggest clonotypes.

Participants in the prospective study were aged about 18 to 89 years, lived in 20 to 30 United States geographic areas, and enrolled through a virtual design. Cohort assignment in the prospective study relied on participant-reported clinical history from a screening survey and a study questionnaire. Exposed participants had been in contact with someone with a PCR-confirmed or clinician-diagnosed COVID-19 case within 2 weeks of study entry. In the prospective study, whole blood, serum and a nasopharyngeal or oropharyngeal swab were collected from each participant by mobile phlebotomists. Additional blood draws and questionnaires over an approximately two-month period could optionally be provided by prospective study participants. Before DNA extraction, blood samples from the prospective study were shipped at room temperature or frozen. Of note for this clone: The antigen it binds to is not known. Nothing much larger sits one base from this clone, and base qualities are not available.

This clonotype originated in a man aged 35 to 55 who had been exposed to COVID-19. The sample consisted of PBMCs or T cells enriched from blood (not recorded which).

The CDR3 reads as follows: CASREFLGGELFF. The DNA reads TGTGCCAGCAGGGAGTTTTTAGGCGGGGAGCTGTTTTTT. This sequence uses TRBV2 and TRBJ2-2; too little of a D gene remains to name it. CDR1 and CDR2 are drawn from the germline V gene: SNHLY, FYNNEI. The CDR3 contains 13 residues, cysteine and phenylalanine counted. Of all the DNA, just the CDR3 is kept, 39 bases in frame from base 1. At the junction V is shortened by 6 bases and J by 7 bases, with 12 bases in between.